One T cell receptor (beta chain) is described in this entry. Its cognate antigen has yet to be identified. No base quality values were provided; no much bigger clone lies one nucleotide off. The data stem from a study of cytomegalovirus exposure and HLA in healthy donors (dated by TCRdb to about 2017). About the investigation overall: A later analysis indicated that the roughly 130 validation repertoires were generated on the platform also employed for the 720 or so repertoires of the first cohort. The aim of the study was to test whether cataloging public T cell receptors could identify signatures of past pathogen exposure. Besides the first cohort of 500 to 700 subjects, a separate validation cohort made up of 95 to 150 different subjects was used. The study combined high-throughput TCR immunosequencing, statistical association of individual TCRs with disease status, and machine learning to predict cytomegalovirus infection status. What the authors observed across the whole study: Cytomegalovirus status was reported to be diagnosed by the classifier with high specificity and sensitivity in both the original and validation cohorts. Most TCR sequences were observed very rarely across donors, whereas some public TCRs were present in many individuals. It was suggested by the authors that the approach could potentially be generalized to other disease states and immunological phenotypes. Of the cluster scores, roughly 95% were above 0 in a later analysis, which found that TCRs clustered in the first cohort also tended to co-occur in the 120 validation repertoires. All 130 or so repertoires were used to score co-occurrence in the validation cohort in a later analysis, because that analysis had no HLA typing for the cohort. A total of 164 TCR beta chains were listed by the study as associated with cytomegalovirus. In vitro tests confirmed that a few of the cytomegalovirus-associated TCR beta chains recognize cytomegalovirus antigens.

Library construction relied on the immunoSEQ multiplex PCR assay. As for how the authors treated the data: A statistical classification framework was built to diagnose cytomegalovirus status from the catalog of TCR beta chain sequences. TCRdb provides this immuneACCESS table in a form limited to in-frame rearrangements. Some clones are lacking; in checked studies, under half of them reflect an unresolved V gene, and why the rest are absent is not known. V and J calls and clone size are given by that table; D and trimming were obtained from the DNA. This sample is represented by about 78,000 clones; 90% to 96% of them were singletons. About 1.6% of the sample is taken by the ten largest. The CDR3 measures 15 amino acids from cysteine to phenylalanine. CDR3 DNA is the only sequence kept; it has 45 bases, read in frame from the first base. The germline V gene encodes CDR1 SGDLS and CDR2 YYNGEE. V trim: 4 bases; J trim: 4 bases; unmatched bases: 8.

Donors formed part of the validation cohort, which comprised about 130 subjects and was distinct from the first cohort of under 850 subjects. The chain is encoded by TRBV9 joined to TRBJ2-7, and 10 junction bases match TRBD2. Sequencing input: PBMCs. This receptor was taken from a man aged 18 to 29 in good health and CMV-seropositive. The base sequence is TGTGCCAGCAGCCAAACTAGCGGGACCATATACGAGCAGTACTTC. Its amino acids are CASSQTSGTIYEQYF.